Each of the 29 T cell receptor beta chains below was sequenced from the same sample in a study of regulatory T cells in long-lasting Graves disease. Time point specified: newly diagnosed GD, antithyroid drugs for less than 3 months. After RNA was extracted from PBMCs, the TCR library was made from it. Arm-PCR of CDR3 regions and iRepertoire HTBI primers were the basis on which TCR beta libraries were built. One entry per CDR3 protein, called by TCRdb with MiXCR from the multiplex PCR reads. The sample includes 450,000 to 600,000 distinct CDR3 sequences, 15% to 20% of them seen just once. The data were also submitted as part of a second study, on T cells in Graves' hyperthyroidism and ophthalmopathy.

This specimen consisted of peripheral blood mononuclear cells (PBMCs), obtained at new diagnosis, from a patient treated with antithyroid drugs. These receptors were taken from a man in his forties with Graves disease.

The sample holds many counts of this clonotype. This sequence joins TRBV7-9 and TRBJ2-7, with D perhaps TRBD1 or TRBD2 (5 bases each). The V and J ends lost 1 base and 3 bases respectively, with 19 bases between them. CDR1 SEHNR and CDR2 FQNEAQ come from the germline V gene (reference sequence). CDR3 length: 17 residues. CDR3: CASSLDGVGTFLYEQYF. The CDR3 DNA is TGTGCCAGCAGCTTAGATGGGGTTGGGACCTTCCTCTACGAGCAGTACTTC.

This clonotype has a count of ten or more. The chain carries TRBV7-9 and TRBJ2-1; 10 bases are shared with TRBD2. V gave up 5 bases and J gave up 7 bases; unmatched junction bases: 14. The CDR3 is 17 residues long. Germline CDR1 is SEHNR and CDR2 is FQNEAQ (reference sequence). CDR3 sequence reads: CASSPSRSSGSRNEQFF. The CDR3 nucleotides are TGTGCCAGCAGCCCTTCCCGATCTAGCGGGAGTAGAAATGAGCAGTTCTTC.

This clonotype was seen ten or more times. The chain is built from TRBV5-1 and TRBJ2-3; 8 bases agree with TRBD2. The CDR3 totals 18 residues. V gave up 1 base and J gave up 0 bases; unmatched junction bases: 10. Germline CDR1 reads SGHRS; CDR2 reads YFSETQ. CDR3 sequence: CASSLQAGVGMSTDTQYF. The DNA of the CDR3 is TGCGCCAGCAGCTTGCAAGCGGGAGTAGGAATGAGCACAGATACGCAGTATTTT.

The chain has TRBV7-3 and TRBJ2-6; no firm D call. Trimming stripped 3 bases from V and 2 bases from J, with 8 bases between. The germline V gene has CDR1 SGHTA and CDR2 FQGTGA. The CDR3 has 15 residues. The CDR3 loop is CASSFGFAGANVLTF. CDR3 in DNA: TGTGCCAGCAGCTTCGGGTTTGCTGGGGCCAACGTCCTGACTTTC. The whole variable domain, filled in from reference TRBV7-3 and TRBJ2-6, reads GAGVSQTPSNKVTEKGKYVELRCDPISGHTALYWYRQSLGQGPEFLIYFQGTGAADDSGLPNDRFFAVRPEGSVSTLKIQRTERGDSAVYLCASSFGFAGANVLTFGAGSRLTVL.

This clonotype showed up just a few times. The chain couples TRBV27 to TRBJ2-6, with unresolved D. The CDR3 is 15 amino acids. Trimming pared 6 bases from V and 0 bases from J, leaving 9 bases between. Germline assignment: CDR1 MNHEY and CDR2 SMNVEV (reference sequence). The CDR3 protein is CASRPLSSGANVLTF. DNA of the CDR3: TGTGCCAGCAGACCCTTGAGCTCTGGGGCCAACGTCCTGACTTTC.

This clonotype has at least ten counts. J is TRBJ2-3 and V is TRBV12-3 or TRBV12-4; a weak D match, TRBD1 (5 bases). The CDR3 totals 15 residues. Trimming stripped 1 base from V and 5 bases from J, with 13 bases between. For the CDR3, the DNA is TGTGCCAGCAGTTTAGAAGCAGGGATGAAAGATACGCAGTATTTT. It is translated as CASSLEAGMKDTQYF.

This clonotype came up many times. V is TRBV2 and J is TRBJ2-7; no clear D. V was pared by 3 bases and J by 7 bases, with 7 bases between. The CDR3 is 11 amino acids. Germline loops: CDR1 SNHLY, CDR2 FYNNEI. CDR3 sequence reads: CASSEIGEQYF. The DNA for the CDR3 is TGTGCCAGCAGTGAGATCGGAGAGCAGTACTTC.

The rearrangement joins TRBV19 to TRBJ1-1; a possible D gene is TRBD1 (6 bases). Trimming removed 6 bases at V and 2 bases at J, with 16 bases between. Per the germline V gene, CDR1 is LNHDA and CDR2 is SQIVND (reference sequence). The CDR3 is 15 residues long. As DNA, the CDR3 is TGTGCCAGTAGCAAGACAACAGGGACCAACACTGAAGCTTTCTTT. It codes for CASSKTTGTNTEAFF.

There are many counts of this clonotype. The genes are TRBV30 and TRBJ1-1; 7 nucleotides agree with TRBD1. CDR3 size: 13 residues. The germline CDR1 and CDR2 sequences are GTSNPN and SVGIG (reference sequence). V lost 4 bases, J lost 4 bases, and 6 bases stayed unmatched. CDR3 sequence: CAWIYRGSTEAFF. The CDR3 DNA is TGTGCCTGGATCTACAGGGGAAGCACTGAAGCTTTCTTT.

This clonotype has a count of ten or more. The chain combines TRBV5-1 with TRBJ2-2, with 9 bases lining up with TRBD2. Germline V gives CDR1 SGHRS, CDR2 YFSETQ. V was pared by 1 base and J by 5 bases, with 9 bases of the junction left unmatched. The CDR3 has 17 residues. The CDR3 nucleotides are TGCGCCAGCAGCTTGATGTATCCTAGCGGGGATACCGGGGAGCTGTTTTTT. Encoded protein: CASSLMYPSGDTGELFF.

The chain has TRBV5-1 and TRBJ2-5; 8 bases are shared with TRBD2. The CDR3 runs to 14 residues. The J segment lost 5 bases and the V segment lost 6 bases, leaving 9 bases of the junction unmatched. The germline CDR1 and CDR2 sequences are SGHRS and YFSETQ. The CDR3 reads CASTPGTRGETQYF. As DNA, the CDR3 is TGCGCCAGCACACCCGGGACTAGGGGTGAGACCCAGTACTTC. Full variable domain (remainder filled in from reference TRBV5-1 and TRBJ2-5): KAGVTQTPRYLIKTRGQQVTLSCSPISGHRSVSWYQQTPGQGLQFLFEYFSETQRNKGNFPGRFSGRQFSNSRSEMNVSTLELGDSALYLCASTPGTRGETQYFGPGTRLLVL.

CDR3 sequence (DNA): TGTGCCACCAGTGATTTCCGGGGTAATAATCACGAGCAGTACTTC. Translated: CATSDFRGNNHEQYF. The J gene is TRBJ2-7, the V gene TRBV24-1; a possible D gene is TRBD2 (5 bases). Germline V lookup: CDR1 KGHDR, CDR2 SFDVKD. The CDR3 extends over 15 amino acids. V lost 1 base to trimming and J lost 5 bases, with 14 bases between them.

This clonotype was counted ten times or more. This chain connects TRBV12-3 or TRBV12-4 to TRBJ2-5; 7 bases fit TRBD1. The junction had 6 bases not matched to a gene; V was cut back by 7 bases and J by 1 base. The CDR3 loop spans 14 amino acids. The CDR3 region has the DNA TGTGCCAGCAAGATAGAGGGGGCCCAAGAGACCCAGTACTTC. This translates into CASKIEGAQETQYF.

Worth noting for this clonotype: Its ends do not fully match the called genes, so a read error is possible. The V and J genes are TRBV7-3 and TRBJ2-2, with D maybe TRBD2 (5 bases). Germline values: CDR1 SGHTA, CDR2 FQGTGA. The CDR3 is 17 amino acids. The CDR3 coding sequence is TGTGCCAGCACCCAGGCGCCCGGACCGATAAACACCGGGGAGCTGCTTTTT. Residues: CASTQAPGPINTGELLF.

With respect to this clonotype: This sequence may be a read error, since a much larger clone differs from it by one base. The DNA is left out, because the CDR3 cannot be placed on it with certainty; the CDR3 is given as TCRdb lists it. The chain joins TRBV28 to TRBJ2-7; TRBD1 is the table's D call and was not checked against the DNA. Germline CDR1 is MDHEN and CDR2 is SYDVKM. The CDR3 is made up of 14 amino acids, end residues included. The CDR3 protein is CASWAPGTDREQHF.

This clonotype was recorded once. This chain connects TRBV4-1 to TRBJ1-5; D call uncertain. V was shortened by 1 base and J by 2 bases, with 12 bases between the two germline ends. Per germline, CDR1 MGHRA and CDR2 YSYEKL. The CDR3 contains 16 residues. For the CDR3, the DNA is TGCGCCAGCAGCCAAGTCTTGAATTCAGGCAATCAGCCCCAGCATTTT. Encoded protein: CASSQVLNSGNQPQHF.

The J gene is TRBJ2-1, the V gene TRBV15, with unresolved D. Germline CDR1 and CDR2: LNHNV and YYDKDF (reference sequence). Trimming removed 7 bases at V and 8 bases at J, with 15 bases between. This CDR3 has 13 amino acids. CDR3 nucleotide sequence: TGTGCCACCACCTCTTCCAGAGTCCATGAGCAGTTCTTC. This encodes CATTSSRVHEQFF.

This clonotype was detected many times. The chain has TRBV5-1 and TRBJ2-7; D unresolved. This CDR3 is 13 amino acids long. The V end lost 4 bases, the J end lost 1 base, and 9 bases lay between the germline ends. Per the germline V gene, CDR1 is SGHRS and CDR2 is YFSETQ. The CDR3 loop reads CASSPQNSYEQYF. The CDR3 coding sequence is TGCGCCAGCAGCCCGCAGAATTCCTACGAGCAGTACTTC.

The V and J genes are TRBV28 and TRBJ2-6; no reliable D call. The germline CDR1 and CDR2 sequences are MDHEN and SYDVKM. V was cut by 2 bases and J by 0 bases, with 11 bases left in between. The CDR3 is 17 residues long. CDR3 in amino acids: CASSLKGRVSGANVLTF. The CDR3 DNA reads TGTGCCAGCAGTTTAAAGGGTCGGGTCTCTGGGGCCAACGTCCTGACTTTC.

At least ten counts were recorded for this clonotype. The chain is built from TRBV28 and TRBJ2-5; D may correspond to TRBD1 or TRBD2 (5 bases each). Germline V gives CDR1 MDHEN, CDR2 SYDVKM. V was trimmed by 4 bases and J by 3 bases, leaving 9 bases between them. The CDR3 contains 13 residues. For the CDR3, the DNA is TGTGCCAGCAGTTCGGGACGGGAAGAGACCCAGTACTTC. This gives the protein CASSSGREETQYF.

This clonotype was counted only a few times. This sequence joins TRBV4-1 and TRBJ1-6; TRBD1 aligns across 7 bases. Germline V gene data show CDR1 as MGHRA and CDR2 as YSYEKL. The CDR3 extends over 15 amino acids. J gave up 8 bases and V 1 base, and 5 bases lay outside the gene matches. DNA of the CDR3: TGCGCCAGCAGCCAAGGACAGGGTATGGATTCACCCCTCCACTTT. Translation: CASSQGQGMDSPLHF.

This clonotype was seen only a few times. This chain links TRBV12-3 or TRBV12-4 with TRBJ2-5, with 7 bases lining up with TRBD2. This CDR3 is built from 13 residues. V lost 6 bases, J lost 6 bases, and 7 bases stayed unmatched. The CDR3 DNA is TGTGCCAGCAGCGTCGGGACTATCCAGACCCAGTACTTC. Its protein product is CASSVGTIQTQYF.

This clonotype was counted many times. This chain uses TRBV12-3 or TRBV12-4 with TRBJ2-2, with D possibly matching TRBD1 (5 bases). There are 15 residues in the CDR3. Trimming removed 7 bases from V and 6 bases from J, with 18 bases in between. Here the CDR3 DNA reads TGTGCCAGCACACCAAGGCAGGGCGAGGCCGGGGAGCTGTTTTTT. Translating it yields CASTPRQGEAGELFF.

The sample holds many counts of this clonotype. The rearrangement links TRBV11-2 to TRBJ2-1; the match to TRBD1 covers 8 bases. Germline trimming cut 0 bases from V and 6 bases from J; bases unmatched to any gene: 7. The germline V gene has CDR1 SGHAT and CDR2 FQNNGV. There are 16 residues in the CDR3. The CDR3 DNA follows: TGTGCCAGCAGCTTAGAATTAGGACAGGGCTTCAATGAGCAGTTCTTC. Translation gives CASSLELGQGFNEQFF.

Ten or more counts support this clonotype. V usage is TRBV30 and J usage is TRBJ2-2; D is undetermined. Trimming took 0 bases from V and 5 from J, leaving 7 bases between them. This CDR3 is 13 amino acids long. Germline values: CDR1 GTSNPN, CDR2 SVGIG (reference sequence). DNA of the CDR3: TGTGCCTGGAGTGTGCACGGGACCGGGGAGCTGTTTTTT. It codes for CAWSVHGTGELFF.

This clonotype was found many times. CDR3 DNA sequence: TGCAGTGCAAGGGCGGTTAGCACAGATACGCAGTATTTT. The encoded protein is CSARAVSTDTQYF. The genes are TRBV20-1 and TRBJ2-3; D remains unclear. Germline CDR1 reads DFQATT; CDR2 reads SNEGSKA (reference sequence). V lost 6 bases and J lost 0, with 10 bases in between. This CDR3 region has 13 residues.

With regard to this clonotype: A read error may be the cause here, since a much bigger clone is one base away. The rearrangement joins TRBV7-2 to TRBJ2-7; 7 nucleotides agree with TRBD2. In germline, CDR1 is SGHTA, CDR2 FQGNSA. V gave up 5 bases and J gave up 5 bases; unmatched junction bases: 15. The CDR3 extends over 16 amino acids. As DNA, the CDR3 is TGTGCCAGCAGCCTAAGGGAGGCGGGGGTTACCCACGAGCAGTACTTC. Translation gives CASSLREAGVTHEQYF.

This clonotype has a handful of counts. The chain joins TRBV12-3 or TRBV12-4 to TRBJ2-4; D gene uncertain. Trimming left V 3 bases short and J 4 bases short, with 10 bases between. The CDR3 has 14 residues. The CDR3 nucleotides read TGTGCCAGCAGTTTTTCGCGTCGGAAAAACATTCAGTACTTC. Its protein product is CASSFSRRKNIQYF.

This chain uses TRBV5-4 with TRBJ1-5; perhaps TRBD1 as D (6 bases). The CDR3 is 16 amino acids. Germline loops: CDR1 SGHNT, CDR2 YYREEE (reference sequence). Trimming stripped 4 bases from V and 5 bases from J, with 19 bases between. DNA of the CDR3: TGTGCCAGCAGCCCGGCGAGGGGGAACTTAGATCAGCCCCAGCATTTT. This gives the protein CASSPARGNLDQPQHF.